This TCR beta chain comes out of a study of regulatory T cells in long-lasting Graves disease. Both iRepertoire HTBI primers and Arm-PCR of CDR3 regions were used to build the TCR beta libraries. TCRdb re-called the multiplex PCR reads through MiXCR, storing one row per CDR3 protein. This table holds hundreds of thousands of distinct CDR3 sequences, about 15% found once. This clonotype appeared many times. The V gene end was trimmed by 3 bases and the J gene end by 6 bases; junction bases not matched to a gene: 15. Germline loops: CDR1 DFQATT, CDR2 SNEGSKA (reference sequence). This CDR3 spans 17 amino acids. The time point here: newly diagnosed GD, antithyroid drugs for less than 3 months. From PBMCs, RNA was extracted and then used to make the TCR library. The patients were drawn from one endocrinology department in Xi'an, China. The sample was also reused in another study, on T cells in Graves' hyperthyroidism and ophthalmopathy.

The specimen was peripheral blood mononuclear cells (PBMCs), collected at new diagnosis, from a patient treated with antithyroid drugs. This chain uses TRBV20-1 with TRBJ2-3, with 10 bases identical to TRBD2. The origin of this receptor is a woman in her 30s with Graves disease. CDR3 in amino acids: CSASSSGSPVMRDTQYF. CDR3 DNA: TGCAGTGCTAGCTCTAGCGGGAGCCCGGTGATGCGGGATACGCAGTATTTT.